Listed here are 20 T cell receptor beta chains from one sample, sequenced in a study of blood T cell repertoires in COVID-19. Sequenced by immunoSEQ multiplex PCR; TCRdb stores in-frame clones only, minus some. Of 360,000 or so clones detected, around 92% appear once; the ten largest clones hold about 1.7%. Sequencing used PBMCs or T cells enriched from blood (not recorded which). These receptors were obtained from a woman in her 30s who had recovered from COVID-19.

This CDR3 reads CASSPTGLSTQYF. CDR3 sequence (DNA): TGTGCCAGCAGCCCTACCGGACTATCGACCCAGTACTTC. The rearrangement joins TRBV7-3 to TRBJ2-5; a possible D gene is TRBD2 (6 bases). Germline V gene lookup returns CDR1 SGHTA and CDR2 FQGTGA. CDR3 length equals 13 residues. V lost 5 bases and J lost 7, with 14 bases in between.

The chain combines TRBV7-2 with TRBJ2-7, with D possibly TRBD1 on 5 matching bases. The CDR3 consists of 16 residues. From germline, CDR1 is SGHTA and CDR2 FQGNSA. Trimming stripped 3 bases from V and 4 bases from J, with 19 bases between. CDR3 bases: TGTGCCAGCAGCTTTCTGGCGGACACTTTACGTTACGAGCAGTACTTC. It translates to CASSFLADTLRYEQYF.

V usage is TRBV7-2 and J usage is TRBJ2-7; no clear D gene. V shed 5 bases and J shed 4 bases, with 12 bases lying between them. This CDR3 has 13 amino acids. CDR1 SGHTA and CDR2 FQGNSA come from the germline V gene. CDR3 coding DNA: TGTGCCAGCAGCCTTCCTTTTCGTTACGAGCAGTACTTC. Translated: CASSLPFRYEQYF.

The chain employs TRBV3-1 (or the pseudogene TRBV3-2) and TRBJ1-3; a possible D gene is TRBD1 (6 bases). CDR3 size: 14 residues. CDR1 is LGHDT, CDR2 YNNKEL, per germline (reference sequence). Trimming removed 2 bases at V and 5 bases at J, with 10 bases between. The DNA of the CDR3 is TGTGCCAGCAGCCAAAGGGGGATCAGAAACACCATATATTTT. Translated, it gives CASSQRGIRNTIYF.

This clone turned up a few times. V gene TRBV29-1 combines with J gene TRBJ2-1; a weak D match, TRBD2 (5 bases). Germline CDR1 reads SQVTM; CDR2 reads ANQGSEA. The length of the CDR3 is 15 residues. V was shortened by 4 bases and J by 0 bases, with 13 bases between the two germline ends. The CDR3 loop reads CSVGLRGYSYNEQFF. The CDR3 region has the DNA TGCAGCGTTGGATTACGGGGTTACTCCTACAATGAGCAGTTCTTC.

The chain has TRBV12-3 or TRBV12-4 and TRBJ1-1; D might be TRBD1 (5 bases). Trimming cost V 6 bases and J 6 bases, with 11 bases left between them. The CDR3 contains 12 residues. The CDR3 DNA reads TGTGCCAGCAGACTCGGGGGATCTGAAGCTTTCTTT. Encoded protein: CASRLGGSEAFF.

This chain connects TRBV2 to TRBJ1-3; D possibly corresponds to TRBD1 (5 bases). The CDR3 contains 15 residues. The germline V and J ends were trimmed by 9 bases and 0 bases, with 15 bases remaining between them. The germline gives CDR1 SNHLY, CDR2 FYNNEI. Written as DNA, the CDR3 is TGTGCCAGTCAGGGTTTGAGGAACTCTGGAAACACCATATATTTT. Translating it yields CASQGLRNSGNTIYF.

CDR3 sequence (DNA): TGTGCCTGGAGTCCGACTCCCAGCTCTGGAAACACCATATATTTT. Amino acid sequence: CAWSPTPSSGNTIYF. The rearrangement links TRBV30 to TRBJ1-3; D is unclear. V lost 2 bases to trimming and J lost 0 bases, with 11 bases between them. The germline V gene encodes CDR1 GTSNPN and CDR2 SVGIG (reference sequence). CDR3 length: 15 residues.

The gene calls are TRBV7-9 and TRBJ1-5, with 8 nucleotides matching TRBD1. Germline CDR1 reads SEHNR; CDR2 reads FQNEAQ (reference sequence). The CDR3 is made up of 14 amino acids. The V segment lost 5 bases and the J segment 6 bases; nucleotides outside the gene matches: 6. CDR3 nucleotides: TGTGCCAGCAGCCTCGACAGGGGCGGTCAGCCCCAGCATTTT. Residues: CASSLDRGGQPQHF.

For this clone: The same CDR3 is also encoded by other DNA sequences in this sample. The genes are TRBV12-3 or TRBV12-4 and TRBJ2-7; D is possibly TRBD2 (5 bases). This CDR3 spans 12 amino acids. Trimming pared 6 bases from V and 4 bases from J, leaving 10 bases between. The DNA of the CDR3 is TGTGCCAGCAGCCCCCGCGGGTACGAGCAGTACTTC. This gives the protein CASSPRGYEQYF.

This chain connects TRBV2 to TRBJ1-4, with 9 nucleotides matching TRBD1. Trimming took 4 bases from V and 8 from J; bases not matched to a gene: 8. Germline CDR1 reads SNHLY; CDR2 reads FYNNEI. CDR3 size: 15 residues. DNA for the CDR3: TGTGCCAGCAGTGGGTTGACAGGGGGAGGGGAAAAACTGTTTTTT. This codes for CASSGLTGGGEKLFF.

Only one count was recorded for this clone. V usage is TRBV19 and J usage is TRBJ2-7; 10 bases map to TRBD2. The V and J ends lost 3 bases and 4 bases, in that order; junction bases with no gene match: 3. The CDR3 is 14 amino acids. Germline V gene data show CDR1 as LNHDA and CDR2 as SQIVND (reference sequence). The CDR3 is CASSMGLAQYEQYF. Written as DNA, the CDR3 is TGTGCCAGTAGTATGGGACTAGCGCAGTACGAGCAGTACTTC.

This chain joins TRBV5-3 and TRBJ1-5; D not resolved. TRBV5-3 belongs to the ORF category, with a function that is uncertain. The CDR3 loop spans 13 amino acids. The V end lost 5 bases, the J end lost 6 bases, and 12 bases lay between the germline ends. CDR3 sequence (DNA): TGTGCCAGAAGAGAAACACGGGGTCAGCCCCAGCATTTT. This gives the protein CARRETRGQPQHF.

The CDR3 region is CASSPGSNEKLFF. In DNA form, the CDR3 reads TGTGCCAGCAGCCCGGGATCAAATGAAAAACTGTTTTTT. The chain couples TRBV7-9 to TRBJ1-4; no definite D call. The V end was cut by 5 bases, the J end by 5 bases, with 9 bases between. Germline lookup yields CDR1 SEHNR and CDR2 FQNEAQ (reference sequence). The CDR3 is made up of 13 amino acids.

The chain uses TRBV9 and TRBJ2-3, with TRBD2 matching over 9 bases. Germline V lookup: CDR1 SGDLS, CDR2 YYNGEE. J lost 5 bases, V lost 0 bases, and 7 bases had no gene match. The CDR3 is made up of 16 amino acids. CDR3 protein: CASSVDAGGPEDTQYF. The CDR3 DNA is TGTGCCAGCAGCGTAGATGCGGGGGGGCCGGAAGATACGCAGTATTTT.

This chain links TRBV11-2 with TRBJ2-1, with 9 positions matching TRBD1. The CDR3 loop spans 14 amino acids. Losses at the gene ends were 6 bases for V and 8 bases for J; bases not matched to a gene: 8. Germline V lookup: CDR1 SGHAT, CDR2 FQNNGV. The chain's CDR3 is CASSPGQGVDEQFF. CDR3 in DNA: TGTGCCAGCAGTCCGGGACAGGGCGTCGATGAGCAGTTCTTC.

The chain carries TRBV7-3 and TRBJ2-2, with 16 nucleotides matching TRBD2. This CDR3 comprises 18 residues. Germline V lookup: CDR1 SGHTA, CDR2 FQGTGA. Unmatched junction bases numbered 9, after V lost 5 bases and J lost 6 bases. CDR3 bases: TGTGCCAGCAGCCCGGGACTAGCGGGGGGGCCGTTGTCCGGGGAGCTGTTTTTT. Its translation: CASSPGLAGGPLSGELFF.

The V gene is TRBV7-2, the J gene TRBJ1-2; D is perhaps TRBD1 (6 bases). CDR3 size: 15 residues. CDR1 SGHTA and CDR2 FQGNSA come from the germline V gene. Trimming stripped 5 bases from V and 2 bases from J, with 15 bases between. CDR3 region: CASSGNIGQNYGYTF. CDR3 DNA sequence: TGTGCCAGCAGCGGTAATATAGGACAGAACTATGGCTACACCTTC.

The gene calls are TRBV7-9 and TRBJ1-4; D perhaps matches TRBD1 (6 bases). This CDR3 is built from 17 residues. Germline V lookup: CDR1 SEHNR, CDR2 FQNEAQ (reference sequence). The V and J ends lost 2 bases and 0 bases respectively, with 13 bases between them. The DNA for the CDR3 is TGTGCCAGCAGCTTATGGGGGCAGACCGCAACTAATGAAAAACTGTTTTTT. Its translation: CASSLWGQTATNEKLFF.

This chain connects TRBV12-5 to TRBJ2-2, with 9 bases lining up with TRBD2. Germline CDR1 reads LGHNT; CDR2 reads FRNRAP. This CDR3 spans 16 amino acids. The V segment lost 1 base and the J segment 5 bases; nucleotides outside the gene matches: 5. The chain's CDR3 is CASGLGASGATGELFF. The CDR3 DNA reads as TGTGCTAGTGGTTTGGGGGCTAGCGGGGCGACCGGGGAGCTGTTTTTT.